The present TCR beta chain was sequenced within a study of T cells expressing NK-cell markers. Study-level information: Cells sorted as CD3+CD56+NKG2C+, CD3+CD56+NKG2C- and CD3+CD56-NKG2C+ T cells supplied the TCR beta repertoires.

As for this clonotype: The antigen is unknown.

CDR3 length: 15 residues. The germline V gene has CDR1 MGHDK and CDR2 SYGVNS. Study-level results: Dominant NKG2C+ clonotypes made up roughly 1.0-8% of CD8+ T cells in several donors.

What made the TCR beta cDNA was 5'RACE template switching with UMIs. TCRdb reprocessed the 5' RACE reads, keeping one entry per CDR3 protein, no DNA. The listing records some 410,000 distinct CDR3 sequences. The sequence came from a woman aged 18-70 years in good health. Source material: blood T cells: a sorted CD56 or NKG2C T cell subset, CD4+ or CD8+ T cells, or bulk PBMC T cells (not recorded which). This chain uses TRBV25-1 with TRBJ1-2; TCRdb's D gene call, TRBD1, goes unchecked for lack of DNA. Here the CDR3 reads CASSAPGQTNYGYTF.